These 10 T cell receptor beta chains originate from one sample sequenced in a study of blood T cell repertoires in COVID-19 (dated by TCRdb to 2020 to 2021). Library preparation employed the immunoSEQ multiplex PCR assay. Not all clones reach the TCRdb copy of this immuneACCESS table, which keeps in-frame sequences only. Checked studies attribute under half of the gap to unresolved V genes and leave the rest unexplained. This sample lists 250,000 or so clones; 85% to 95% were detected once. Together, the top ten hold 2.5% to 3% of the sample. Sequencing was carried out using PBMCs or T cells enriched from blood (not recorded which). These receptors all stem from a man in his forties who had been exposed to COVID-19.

CDR3 region: CASSLGGSRDGANVLTF. The CDR3 nucleotides read TGTGCCAGCAGCTTGGGCGGTTCGCGAGACGGGGCCAACGTCCTGACTTTC. The chain joins TRBV5-4 to TRBJ2-6; no firm D call. The CDR3 runs to 17 residues. Germline V lookup: CDR1 SGHNT, CDR2 YYREEE (reference sequence). Deletions cut 0 bases from V and 4 bases from J, with 14 bases between.

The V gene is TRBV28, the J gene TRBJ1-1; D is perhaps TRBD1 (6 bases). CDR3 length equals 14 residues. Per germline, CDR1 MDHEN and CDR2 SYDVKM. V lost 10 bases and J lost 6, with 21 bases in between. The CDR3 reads CATRGHTDTAEAFF. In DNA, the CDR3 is TGTGCCACCAGGGGACACACTGACACCGCTGAAGCTTTCTTT. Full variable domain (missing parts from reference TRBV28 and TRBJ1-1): DVKVTQSSRYLVKRTGEKVFLECVQDMDHENMFWYRQDPGLGLRLIYFSYDVKMKEKGDIPEGYSVSREKKERFSLILESASTNQTSMYLCATRGHTDTAEAFFGQGTRLTVV.

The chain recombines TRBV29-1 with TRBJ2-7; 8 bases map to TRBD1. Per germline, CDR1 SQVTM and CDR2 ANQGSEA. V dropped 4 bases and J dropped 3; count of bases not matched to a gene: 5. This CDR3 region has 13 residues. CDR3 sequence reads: CSVGTGQGYEQYF. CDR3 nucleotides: TGCAGCGTTGGAACCGGACAGGGCTACGAGCAGTACTTC.

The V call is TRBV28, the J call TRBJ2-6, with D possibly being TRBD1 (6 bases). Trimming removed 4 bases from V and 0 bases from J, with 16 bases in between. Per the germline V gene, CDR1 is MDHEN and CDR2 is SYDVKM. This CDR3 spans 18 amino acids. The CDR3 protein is CASSSETGIVSGANVLTF. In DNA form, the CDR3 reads TGTGCCAGCAGTTCCGAGACAGGAATTGTCTCTGGGGCCAACGTCCTGACTTTC. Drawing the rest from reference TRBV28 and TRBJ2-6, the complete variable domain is DVKVTQSSRYLVKRTGEKVFLECVQDMDHENMFWYRQDPGLGLRLIYFSYDVKMKEKGDIPEGYSVSREKKERFSLILESASTNQTSMYLCASSSETGIVSGANVLTFGAGSRLTVL.

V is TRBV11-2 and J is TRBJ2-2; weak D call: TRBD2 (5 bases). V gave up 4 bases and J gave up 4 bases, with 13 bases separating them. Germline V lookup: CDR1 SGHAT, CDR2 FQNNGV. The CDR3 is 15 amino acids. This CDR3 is CASSSTSLATGELFF. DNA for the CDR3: TGTGCCAGCAGCTCCACTAGTTTGGCCACCGGGGAGCTGTTTTTT.

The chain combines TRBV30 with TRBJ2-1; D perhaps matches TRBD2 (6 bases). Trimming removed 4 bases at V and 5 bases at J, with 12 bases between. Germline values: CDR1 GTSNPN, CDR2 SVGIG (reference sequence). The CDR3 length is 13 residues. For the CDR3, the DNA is TGTGCCTGGAACCCGGGACTCCACAATGAGCAGTTCTTC. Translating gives CAWNPGLHNEQFF.

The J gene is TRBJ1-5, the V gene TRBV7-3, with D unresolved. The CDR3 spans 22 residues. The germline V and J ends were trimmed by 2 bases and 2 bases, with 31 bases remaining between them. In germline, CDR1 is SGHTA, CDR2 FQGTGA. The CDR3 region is CASSLYLSVVWPSGAGNQPQHF. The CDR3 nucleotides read TGTGCCAGCAGCTTATATCTTAGTGTTGTCTGGCCGTCCGGAGCGGGCAATCAGCCCCAGCATTTT.

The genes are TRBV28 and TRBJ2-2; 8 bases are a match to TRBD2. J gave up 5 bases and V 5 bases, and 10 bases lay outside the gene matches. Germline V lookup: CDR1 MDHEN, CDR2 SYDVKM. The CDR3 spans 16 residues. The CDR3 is CASSPTGLALTGELFF. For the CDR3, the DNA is TGTGCCAGCAGTCCGACCGGACTAGCCTTGACCGGGGAGCTGTTTTTT.

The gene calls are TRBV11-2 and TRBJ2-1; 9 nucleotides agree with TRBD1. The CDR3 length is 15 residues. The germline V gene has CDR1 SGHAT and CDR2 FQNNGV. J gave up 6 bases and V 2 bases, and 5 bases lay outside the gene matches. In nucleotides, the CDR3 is TGTGCCAGCAGCTTAAGGACAGGGGTGGGCAATGAGCAGTTCTTC. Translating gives CASSLRTGVGNEQFF.

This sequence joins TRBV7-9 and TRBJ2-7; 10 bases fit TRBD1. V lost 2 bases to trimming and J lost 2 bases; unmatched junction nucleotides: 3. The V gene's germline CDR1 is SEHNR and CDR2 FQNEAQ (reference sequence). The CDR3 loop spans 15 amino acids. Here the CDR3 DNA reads TGTGCCAGCAGCTTAATCGGACAGGGGGCCTACGAGCAGTACTTC. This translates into CASSLIGQGAYEQYF.